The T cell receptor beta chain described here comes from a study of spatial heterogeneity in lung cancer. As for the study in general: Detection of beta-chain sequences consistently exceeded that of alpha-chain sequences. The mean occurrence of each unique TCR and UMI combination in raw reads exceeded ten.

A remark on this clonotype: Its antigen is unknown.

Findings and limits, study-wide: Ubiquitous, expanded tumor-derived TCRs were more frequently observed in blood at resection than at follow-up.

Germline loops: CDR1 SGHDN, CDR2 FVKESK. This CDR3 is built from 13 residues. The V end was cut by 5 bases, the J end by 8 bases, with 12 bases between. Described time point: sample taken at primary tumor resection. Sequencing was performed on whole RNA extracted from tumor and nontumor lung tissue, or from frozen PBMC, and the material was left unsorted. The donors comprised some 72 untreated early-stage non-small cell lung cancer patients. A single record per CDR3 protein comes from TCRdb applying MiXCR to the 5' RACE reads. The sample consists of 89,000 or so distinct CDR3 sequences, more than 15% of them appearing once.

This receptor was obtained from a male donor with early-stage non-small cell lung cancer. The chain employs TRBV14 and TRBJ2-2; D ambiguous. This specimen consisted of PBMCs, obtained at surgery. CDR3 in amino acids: CASSASSVGELFF. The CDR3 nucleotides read TGTGCCAGCAGCGCTTCCTCAGTGGGGGAGCTGTTTTTT. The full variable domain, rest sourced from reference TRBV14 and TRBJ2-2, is EAGVTQFPSHSVIEKGQTVTLRCDPISGHDNLYWYRRVMGKEIKFLLHFVKESKQDESGMPNNRFLAERTGGTYSTLKVQPAELEDSGVYFCASSASSVGELFFGEGSRLTVL.